The 21 T cell receptor beta chains presented below share a single source sample, sequenced in a study of blood T cells in healthy people across ages (dated by TCRdb to the mid-2010s). Library creation used 5' RACE. Sequencing used an Illumina HiSeq 2500. A second PCR of roughly 7 to 12 cycles was performed with a sample-barcoded 5' primer and a J-beta primer mix. TCRdb reran the public reads through fastp at Q25 and MiXCR, keeping productive beta chains. CDR3 protein duplicates are merged, each entry listing the most common genes and DNA. For this sample the table gives 600,000 to 850,000 distinct CDR3 sequences, of which roughly 45% were detected only once. The ten largest clones add up to about 20% of the sample. Input material: blood. The receptors were sampled from a woman aged 55-75 years in good health.

The chain couples TRBV2 to TRBJ2-1, with D perhaps matching TRBD2 (5 bases). Germline CDR1 is SNHLY and CDR2 is FYNNEI. The CDR3 has 15 amino acids. Between the trimmed V and J ends, which lost 10 bases and 2 bases, there was a span of 18 bases. This chain's CDR3 is CATKSVGAAYNEQFF. CDR3 coding DNA: TGTGCCACGAAGAGTGTGGGAGCGGCCTACAATGAGCAGTTCTTC.

V gene TRBV28 combines with J gene TRBJ1-4; maybe TRBD1 (5 bases). Germline V lookup: CDR1 MDHEN, CDR2 SYDVKM. Between the trimmed V and J ends, which lost 7 bases and 6 bases, there was a span of 15 bases. The CDR3 is 14 residues long. The CDR3 DNA reads TGTGCCAGCACTTCCTGGGGAGGGGATGAAAAACTGTTTTTT. Amino acid sequence: CASTSWGGDEKLFF.

Comments on this clonotype: Relative to the germline gene, one junction end is altered; a read error may explain this. The chain recombines TRBV27 with TRBJ2-7, with D maybe TRBD1 (5 bases). The germline CDR1 and CDR2 sequences are MNHEY and SMNVEV (reference sequence). This CDR3 contains 14 residues. This chain's CDR3 is CASILADSSYEQYF. The CDR3 DNA reads as TGTGCCAGCATTTTAGCAGACAGTTCCTACGAGCAGTACTTC.

Ten or more counts support this clonotype. The chain joins TRBV4-3 to TRBJ2-5; D might be TRBD1 (7 bases). The CDR3 covers 15 residues. V was pared by 2 bases and J by 5 bases, with 15 bases between. Germline V gene sequence: CDR1 LGHNA, CDR2 YSLEER. The CDR3 reads CASSQNWRGQETQYF. CDR3 bases: TGCGCCAGCAGCCAAAATTGGAGGGGGCAGGAGACCCAGTACTTC.

This chain links TRBV12-3 or TRBV12-4 with TRBJ2-3; 7 bases line up with TRBD1. The V and J ends lost 6 bases and 3 bases, in that order; junction bases with no gene match: 9. The CDR3 consists of 15 residues. CDR3 bases: TGTGCCAGCAGCCGAGGACAGGTGAGGACAGATACGCAGTATTTT. Translation: CASSRGQVRTDTQYF.

The chain is built from TRBV6-2 or TRBV6-3 and TRBJ2-7; perhaps TRBD2 as D (5 bases). The J call is doubtful: the DNA matches TRBJ2-5 better. This CDR3 has 15 amino acids. In germline, CDR1 is MNHEY, CDR2 SVGEGT. The CDR3 DNA reads as TGTGCCAGCACCCGGACTGATCAAGAGGGAGAGACCCAGTACTTC. It specifies CASTRTDQEGETQYF.

This clonotype was observed many times. The chain is built from TRBV9 and TRBJ2-7, with TRBD1 as a possible D gene (5 bases). The CDR3 covers 13 residues. Germline CDR1 SGDLS, CDR2 YYNGEE. The V end was cut by 4 bases, the J end by 6 bases, with 14 bases between. DNA for the CDR3: TGTGCCAGCAGCACGAACACCAGGGCCGAGCAGTACTTC. This sequence encodes CASSTNTRAEQYF.

In its sample, this clonotype was seen many times. The chain links TRBV20-1 to TRBJ2-7; D might be TRBD2 (5 bases). The V end lost 3 bases, the J end lost 1 base, and 22 bases lay between the germline ends. Per germline, CDR1 DFQATT and CDR2 SNEGSKA (reference sequence). This CDR3 contains 17 residues. CDR3 in DNA: TGCAGTGCTAGCGTCTCGCCGCGGGTAGCACCATCCTACGAGCAGTACTTC. Translating it yields CSASVSPRVAPSYEQYF.

V and J are TRBV12-5 and TRBJ1-2, with no clear D. The CDR3 spans 14 residues. Germline V gene data show CDR1 as LGHNT and CDR2 as FRNRAP. Trimming cost V 0 bases and J 1 base, with 6 bases left between them. CDR3: CASGLVAGNYGYTF. CDR3 coding DNA: TGTGCTAGTGGTTTGGTAGCAGGTAACTATGGCTACACCTTC.

This chain links TRBV12-3 or TRBV12-4 with TRBJ2-2; perhaps TRBD1 as D (5 bases). V shed 4 bases and J shed 3 bases, with 18 bases lying between them. This CDR3 spans 17 amino acids. The DNA of the CDR3 is TGTGCCAGCAGTTCCCGCATTTTTGTAGGGGACACCGGGGAGCTGTTTTTT. Amino acid sequence: CASSSRIFVGDTGELFF.

The V call is TRBV9, the J call TRBJ2-7, with D perhaps TRBD2 (5 bases). The germline gives CDR1 SGDLS, CDR2 YYNGEE. The CDR3 is made up of 15 amino acids. V lost 4 bases and J lost 7, with 21 bases in between. The CDR3 reads CASSPSWSGVDEQYF. The CDR3 bases are TGTGCCAGCAGCCCATCTTGGAGCGGAGTCGATGAGCAGTACTTC.

In this sample, this clonotype turned up a few times. The chain is built from TRBV6-2 or TRBV6-3 and TRBJ2-7; TRBD2 aligns across 11 bases. V gave up 4 bases and J gave up 1 base; unmatched junction bases: 12. The CDR3 consists of 18 residues. In germline, CDR1 is MNHEY, CDR2 SVGEGT. CDR3 residues: CASSFNYGGLAESYEQYF. The CDR3 DNA is TGTGCCAGCAGTTTCAACTACGGGGGACTAGCGGAGTCCTACGAGCAGTACTTC.

V gene TRBV6-2 or TRBV6-3 combines with J gene TRBJ1-1; D possibly corresponds to TRBD1 (5 bases). Germline V gives CDR1 MNHEY, CDR2 SVGEGT. Trimming pared 7 bases from V and 11 bases from J, leaving 17 bases between. The CDR3 has 12 residues. CDR3 sequence reads: CASIGAGVGAFF. The CDR3 DNA sequence: TGTGCCAGCATCGGGGCCGGGGTCGGCGCTTTCTTT.

Points on this clonotype: A much larger clone is a single base away; this may be a read error. The chain carries TRBV20-1 and TRBJ1-1, with 9 bases matching TRBD1. V lost 0 bases and J lost 1; bases outside the gene matches: 0. The germline CDR1 and CDR2 sequences are DFQATT and SNEGSKA (reference sequence). The CDR3 consists of 14 residues. The CDR3 DNA follows: TGCAGTGCTAGAGAGGACAGGGGGAACACTGAAGCTTTCTTT. It is translated as CSAREDRGNTEAFF.

V and J are TRBV6-6 and TRBJ2-5; possibly TRBD2 for D (6 bases). The J call may be incorrect, as the DNA end agrees better with TRBJ2-7. This CDR3 region has 16 residues. The V gene's germline CDR1 is MNHNY and CDR2 SVGAGI (reference sequence). The CDR3 nucleotides are TGTGCCAGCAGTCCGATGCTTGGGGGGACCTCCTACGAGCAGTACTTC. The encoded protein is CASSPMLGGTSYEQYF.

The sample holds a few counts of this clonotype. The chain has TRBV9 and TRBJ2-3, with D unresolved. The germline gives CDR1 SGDLS, CDR2 YYNGEE. V shed 3 bases and J shed 7 bases, with 9 bases lying between them. This CDR3 has 12 amino acids. The CDR3 coding sequence is TGTGCCAGCAGCGACCAGTTGAATACGCAGTATTTT. Translation: CASSDQLNTQYF.

V and J are TRBV10-2 and TRBJ2-4; possibly TRBD2 for D (5 bases). From germline, CDR1 is WSHSY and CDR2 SAAADI. This CDR3 is 15 amino acids long. V was cut by 0 bases and J by 8 bases, with 14 bases left in between. The CDR3 reads CASSESVTEGDIQYF. For the CDR3, the DNA is TGCGCCAGCAGTGAGTCTGTCACAGAGGGAGACATTCAGTACTTC.

This clonotype was recorded a few times. The chain carries TRBV9 and TRBJ2-3, with a tentative D call TRBD1 (5 bases). Germline CDR1 is SGDLS and CDR2 is YYNGEE. The germline V and J ends were trimmed by 0 bases and 0 bases, with 11 bases remaining between them. The CDR3 has 16 amino acids. This CDR3 is CASSVGTGSSTDTQYF. The CDR3 region has the DNA TGTGCCAGCAGCGTAGGCACAGGCTCTAGCACAGATACGCAGTATTTT.

Concerning this clonotype: It may be a read error: a sequence one base away is much more abundant. The V gene is TRBV4-2, the J gene TRBJ2-1; a possible D gene is TRBD2 (7 bases). CDR1 LGHNA and CDR2 YNFKEQ come from the germline V gene. The CDR3 contains 15 residues. Trimming shortened V by 0 bases and J by 6 bases, and 12 bases separated the two germline ends. CDR3: CASSQDRGGCNEQFF. As DNA, the CDR3 is TGTGCCAGCAGCCAAGATAGGGGGGGCTGCAATGAGCAGTTCTTC.

V and J are TRBV12-3 or TRBV12-4 and TRBJ2-5; tentative D call: TRBD1 (7 bases). The end of the DNA aligns better with TRBJ2-1, so the J call may be wrong. This CDR3 contains 16 residues. This CDR3 reads CASSLPVGRGEETQFF. CDR3 sequence (DNA): TGTGCCAGCAGTTTGCCAGTCGGCAGGGGGGAAGAGACCCAGTTCTTC.

The rearrangement joins TRBV5-1 to TRBJ2-7; TRBD2 might be the D (5 bases). Trimming took off 3 bases at V and 3 bases at J, with 19 bases between the two ends. The CDR3 runs 16 residues. Germline lookup yields CDR1 SGHRS and CDR2 YFSETQ. The CDR3 sequence: CASSYLPDYEGYEQYF. The DNA for the CDR3 is TGCGCCAGCAGCTACCTCCCCGACTATGAGGGCTACGAGCAGTACTTC.